This T cell receptor beta chain was profiled in a study of identifying expanded T cells in peripheral blood. The CDR3 totals 13 residues. The germline V gene has CDR1 SGHAT and CDR2 FQNNGV. V dropped 3 bases and J dropped 8 bases, with 10 bases sitting between them. Regarding the study as a whole: Technical replicates showed around 1.2 changed clones; two weeks roughly 16; four weeks 19. Clone count variance between roughly 2-week samples rose with total template count.

Repertoires were generated with immunoSEQ multiplex PCR, while TCRdb's copy carries only in-frame clones and drops some. This table has approximately 100,000 clones, around 90% appearing once. To note about this clone: What it binds is not known.

No infections or other immune events were documented during collection. Specimen: blood. This chain links TRBV11-2 with TRBJ1-4; D is possibly TRBD1 (6 bases). This clonotype was sampled from a person aged 18 to 69 in good health. CDR3 in amino acids: CASSFDRQEKLFF. DNA of the CDR3: TGTGCCAGCAGCTTCGACAGGCAAGAAAAACTGTTTTTT.